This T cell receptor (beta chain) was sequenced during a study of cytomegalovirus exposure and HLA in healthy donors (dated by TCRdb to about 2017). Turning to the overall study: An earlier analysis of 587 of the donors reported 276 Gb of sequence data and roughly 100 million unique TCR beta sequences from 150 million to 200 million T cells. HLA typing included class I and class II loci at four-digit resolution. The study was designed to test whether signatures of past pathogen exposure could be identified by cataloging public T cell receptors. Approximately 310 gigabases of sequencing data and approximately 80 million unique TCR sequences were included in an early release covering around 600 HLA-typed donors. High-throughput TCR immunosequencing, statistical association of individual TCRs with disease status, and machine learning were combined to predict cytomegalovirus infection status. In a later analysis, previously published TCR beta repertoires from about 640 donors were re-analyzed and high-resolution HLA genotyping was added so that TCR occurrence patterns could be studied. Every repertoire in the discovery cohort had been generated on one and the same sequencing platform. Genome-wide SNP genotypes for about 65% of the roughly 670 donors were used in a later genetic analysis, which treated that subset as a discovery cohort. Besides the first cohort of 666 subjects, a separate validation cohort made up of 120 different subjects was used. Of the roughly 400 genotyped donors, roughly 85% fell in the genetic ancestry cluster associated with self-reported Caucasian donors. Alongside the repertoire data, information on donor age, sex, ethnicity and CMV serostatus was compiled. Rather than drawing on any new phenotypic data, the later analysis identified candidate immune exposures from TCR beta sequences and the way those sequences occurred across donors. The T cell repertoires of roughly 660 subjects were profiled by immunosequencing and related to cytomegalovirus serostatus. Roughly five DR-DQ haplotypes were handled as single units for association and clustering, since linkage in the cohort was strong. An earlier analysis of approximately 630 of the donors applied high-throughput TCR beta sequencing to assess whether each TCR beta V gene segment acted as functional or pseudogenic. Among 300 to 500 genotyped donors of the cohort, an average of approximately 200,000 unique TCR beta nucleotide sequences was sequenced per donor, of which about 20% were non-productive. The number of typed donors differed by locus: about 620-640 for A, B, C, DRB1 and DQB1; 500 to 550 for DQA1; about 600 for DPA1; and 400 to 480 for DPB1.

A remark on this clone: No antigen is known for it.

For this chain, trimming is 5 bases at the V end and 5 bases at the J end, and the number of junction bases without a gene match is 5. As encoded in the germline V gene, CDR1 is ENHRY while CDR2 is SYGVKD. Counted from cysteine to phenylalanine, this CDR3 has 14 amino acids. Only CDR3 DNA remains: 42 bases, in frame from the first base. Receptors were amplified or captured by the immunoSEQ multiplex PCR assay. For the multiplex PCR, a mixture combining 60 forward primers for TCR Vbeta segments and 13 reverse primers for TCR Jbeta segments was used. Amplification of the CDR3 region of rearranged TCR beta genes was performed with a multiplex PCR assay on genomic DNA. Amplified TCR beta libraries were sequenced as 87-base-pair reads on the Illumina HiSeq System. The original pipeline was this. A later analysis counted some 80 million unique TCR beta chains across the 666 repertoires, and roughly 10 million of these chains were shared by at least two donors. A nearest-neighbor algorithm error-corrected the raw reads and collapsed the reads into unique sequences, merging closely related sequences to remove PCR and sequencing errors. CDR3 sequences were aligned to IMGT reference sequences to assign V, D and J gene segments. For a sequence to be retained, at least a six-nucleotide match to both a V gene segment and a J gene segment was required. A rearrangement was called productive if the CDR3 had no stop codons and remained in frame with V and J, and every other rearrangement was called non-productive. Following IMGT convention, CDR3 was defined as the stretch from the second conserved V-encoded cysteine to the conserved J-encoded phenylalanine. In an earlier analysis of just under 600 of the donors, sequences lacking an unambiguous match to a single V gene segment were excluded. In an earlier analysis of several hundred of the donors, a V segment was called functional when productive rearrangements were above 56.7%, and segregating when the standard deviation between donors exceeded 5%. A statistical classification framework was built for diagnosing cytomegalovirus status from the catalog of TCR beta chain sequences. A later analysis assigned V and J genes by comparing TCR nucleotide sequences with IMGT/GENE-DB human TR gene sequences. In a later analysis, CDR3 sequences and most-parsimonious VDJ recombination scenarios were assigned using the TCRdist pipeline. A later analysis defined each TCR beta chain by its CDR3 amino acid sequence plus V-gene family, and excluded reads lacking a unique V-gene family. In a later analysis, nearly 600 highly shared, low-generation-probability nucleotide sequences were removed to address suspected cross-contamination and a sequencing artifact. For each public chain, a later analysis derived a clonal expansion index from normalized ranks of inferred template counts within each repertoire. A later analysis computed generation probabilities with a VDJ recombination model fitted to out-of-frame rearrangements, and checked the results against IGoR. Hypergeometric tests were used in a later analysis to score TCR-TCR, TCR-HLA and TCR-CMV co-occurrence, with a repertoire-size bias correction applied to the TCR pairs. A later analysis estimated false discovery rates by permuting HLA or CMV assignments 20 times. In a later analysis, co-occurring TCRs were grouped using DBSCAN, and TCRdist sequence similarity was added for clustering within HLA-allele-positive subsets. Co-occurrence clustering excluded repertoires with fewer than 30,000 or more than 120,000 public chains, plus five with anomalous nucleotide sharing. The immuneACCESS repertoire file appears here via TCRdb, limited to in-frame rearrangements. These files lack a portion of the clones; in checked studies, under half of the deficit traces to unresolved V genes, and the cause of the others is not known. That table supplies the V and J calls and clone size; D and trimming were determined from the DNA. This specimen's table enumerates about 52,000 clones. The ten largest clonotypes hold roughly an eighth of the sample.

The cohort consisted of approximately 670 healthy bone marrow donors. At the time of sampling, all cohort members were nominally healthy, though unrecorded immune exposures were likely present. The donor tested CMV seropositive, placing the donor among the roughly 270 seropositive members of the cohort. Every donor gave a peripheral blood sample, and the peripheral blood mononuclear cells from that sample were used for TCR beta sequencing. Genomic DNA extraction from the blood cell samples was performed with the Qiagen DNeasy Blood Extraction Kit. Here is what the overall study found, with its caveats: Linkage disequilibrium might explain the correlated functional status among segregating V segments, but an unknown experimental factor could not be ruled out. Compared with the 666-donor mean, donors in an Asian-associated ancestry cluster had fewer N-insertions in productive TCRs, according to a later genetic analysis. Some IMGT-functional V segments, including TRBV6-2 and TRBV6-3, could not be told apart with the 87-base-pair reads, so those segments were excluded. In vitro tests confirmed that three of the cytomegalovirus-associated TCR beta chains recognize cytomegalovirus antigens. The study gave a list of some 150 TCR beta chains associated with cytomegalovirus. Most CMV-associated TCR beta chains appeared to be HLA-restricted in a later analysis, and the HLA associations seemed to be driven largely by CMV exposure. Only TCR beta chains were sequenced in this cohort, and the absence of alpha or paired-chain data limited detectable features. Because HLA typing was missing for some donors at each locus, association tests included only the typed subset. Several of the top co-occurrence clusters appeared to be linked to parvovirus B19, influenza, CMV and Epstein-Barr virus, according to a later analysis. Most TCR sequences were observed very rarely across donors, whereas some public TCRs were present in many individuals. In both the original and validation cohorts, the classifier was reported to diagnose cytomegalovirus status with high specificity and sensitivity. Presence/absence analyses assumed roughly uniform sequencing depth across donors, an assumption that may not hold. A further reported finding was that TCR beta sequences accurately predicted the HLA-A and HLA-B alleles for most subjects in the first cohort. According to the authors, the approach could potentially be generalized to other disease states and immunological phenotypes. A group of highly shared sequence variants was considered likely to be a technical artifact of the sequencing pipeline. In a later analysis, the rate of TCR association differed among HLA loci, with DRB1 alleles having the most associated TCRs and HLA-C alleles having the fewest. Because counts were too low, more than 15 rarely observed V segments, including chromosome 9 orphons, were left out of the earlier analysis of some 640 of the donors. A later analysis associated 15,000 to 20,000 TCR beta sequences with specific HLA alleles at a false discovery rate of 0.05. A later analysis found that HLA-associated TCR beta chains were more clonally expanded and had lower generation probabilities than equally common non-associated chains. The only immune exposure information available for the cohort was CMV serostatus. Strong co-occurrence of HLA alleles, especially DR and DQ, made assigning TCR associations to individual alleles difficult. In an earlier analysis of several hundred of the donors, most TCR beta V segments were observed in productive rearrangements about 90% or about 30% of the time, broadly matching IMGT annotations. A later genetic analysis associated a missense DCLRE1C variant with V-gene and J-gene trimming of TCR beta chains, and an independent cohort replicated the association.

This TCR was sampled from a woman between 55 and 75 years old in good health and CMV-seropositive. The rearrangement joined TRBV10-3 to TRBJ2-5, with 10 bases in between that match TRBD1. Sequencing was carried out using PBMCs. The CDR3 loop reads CAISSGQGLETQYF. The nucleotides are TGTGCCATCAGTTCGGGACAGGGGCTGGAGACCCAGTACTTC.